This T cell receptor (beta chain) was sequenced for a study of shared clonotypes between healthy human individuals. Trimming stripped 6 bases from V and 11 bases from J, with 11 bases between. This CDR3 is built from 12 residues. Germline CDR1 is MNHEY and CDR2 is SMNVEV (reference sequence). Produced via immunoSEQ multiplex PCR; TCRdb's table is partial and in-frame only. The sample carries a few hundred thousand clones, around 86% recorded once. The receptor was isolated from a man younger than 35 in good health. The V call is TRBV27, the J call TRBJ1-6, with unresolved D. Sequencing used memory CD8+ T cells sorted from blood. Subset here: CD45RO+ cells pooled with CCR7-negative TemRA cells. The CDR3 loop is CASSPGLTPLHF. CDR3 DNA sequence: TGTGCCAGCAGCCCCGGGTTGACACCCCTCCACTTT.